The 20 T cell receptor beta chains below come from one sample, sequenced in a study of vaccination effects on CD4 cells after COVID-19. Profiled with immunoSEQ multiplex PCR; TCRdb holds only in-frame clones, not every one. Here the sample spans about 45,000 clones, 65% to 70% being singletons. The antigens of these receptors remain unknown. ViraFEST expansion of antigen-specific CD4+ T cells with viral peptide pools preceded sequencing. Cultured cells yielded isolated CD4+ T cells after 10 days. The person had PCR-confirmed SARS-CoV-2 infection between March and December 2020. This sample comprised CD4+ T cells from PBMCs cultured with a peptide pool, obtained before COVID-19 vaccination. The receptors were gathered from a human donor who had a prior SARS-CoV-2 infection.

The chain couples TRBV4-3 to TRBJ2-3; D is unresolved. V lost 2 bases, J lost 2 bases, and 14 bases lay in between. Germline V lookup: CDR1 LGHNA, CDR2 YSLEER. This CDR3 comprises 16 residues. CDR3 protein: CASSQLTQTNTDTQYF. The CDR3 bases are TGCGCCAGCAGCCAATTGACACAGACAAACACAGATACGCAGTATTTT.

This rearrangement joins TRBV28 to TRBJ1-3; weak D call: TRBD1 (5 bases). Trimming stripped 6 bases from V and 1 base from J, with 7 bases between. Per germline, CDR1 MDHEN and CDR2 SYDVKM. The CDR3 has 13 residues. As DNA, the CDR3 is TGTGCCAGCAGAGAGGGGTCTGGAAACACCATATATTTT. Translation: CASREGSGNTIYF.

This clone occurred once. The chain recombines TRBV5-1 with TRBJ1-1, with D perhaps TRBD1 (5 bases). This CDR3 region has 14 residues. CDR1 is SGHRS, CDR2 YFSETQ, per germline. V lost 7 bases and J 1 base, leaving 14 bases between the germline ends. DNA for the CDR3: TGCGCCAGCGCCCAGCGCGGGGGGAACACTGAAGCTTTCTTT. Translating gives CASAQRGGNTEAFF.

A single count supports this clone. The chain joins TRBV3-1 (or the pseudogene TRBV3-2) to TRBJ2-7, with TRBD1 as a possible D gene (5 bases). Germline V gene sequence: CDR1 LGHDT, CDR2 YNNKEL (reference sequence). CDR3 size: 13 residues. V lost 4 bases and J 7 bases, leaving 14 bases between the germline ends. The DNA of the CDR3 is TGTGCCAGCAGCCGAACAGGATCGGCGGAGCAGTACTTC. Amino acid sequence: CASSRTGSAEQYF.

This clone came up a few times. Relative to the germline gene, one junction end is altered; a read error may explain this. The gene calls are TRBV15 and TRBJ1-4; D is undetermined. Germline lookup yields CDR1 LNHNV and CDR2 YYDKDF (reference sequence). This CDR3 is built from 13 residues. As DNA, the CDR3 is TGTGCCACCAGCAGAGATACAAGGAGCACCTATCATTTT. Amino acids: CATSRDTRSTYHF.

The CDR3 loop is CASSIQPNQPQHF. The CDR3 DNA reads as TGTGCCAGCAGCATCCAACCGAATCAGCCCCAGCATTTT. The chain combines TRBV7-3 with TRBJ1-5, with no clear D. Germline V CDR1 and CDR2: SGHTA, FQGTGA. The ends were cut back, 5 bases at V and 4 bases at J, with 9 bases in the middle. The CDR3 is 13 amino acids.

This clone was counted a few times. The rearrangement joins TRBV25-1 to TRBJ2-3, with no clear D. The CDR3 runs to 16 residues. V lost 3 bases and J 2 bases, leaving 15 bases between the germline ends. CDR1 MGHDK and CDR2 SYGVNS come from the germline V gene. The CDR3 protein is CASSDPSRPNTDTQYF. In DNA form, the CDR3 reads TGTGCCAGCAGTGATCCGAGTCGCCCTAACACAGATACGCAGTATTTT.

V gene TRBV5-1 combines with J gene TRBJ1-1; D not certain. V lost 3 bases and J 0 bases, leaving 9 bases between the germline ends. Germline V gene data show CDR1 as SGHRS and CDR2 as YFSETQ. CDR3 length: 14 residues. This chain's CDR3 is CASSSGYMNTEAFF. DNA for the CDR3: TGCGCCAGCAGCTCCGGTTACATGAACACTGAAGCTTTCTTT.

The CDR3 DNA reads TGTGCCAGCAGCTTAGTGGGGGAGGGGGCTTACAATGAGCAGTTCTTC. Protein sequence: CASSLVGEGAYNEQFF. V and J are TRBV7-2 and TRBJ2-1; D is tentatively TRBD1 or TRBD2 (7 bases each). Trimming left V 1 base short and J 4 bases short, with 14 bases between. The V gene's germline CDR1 is SGHTA and CDR2 FQGNSA. CDR3 length equals 16 residues.

This clone was detected a few times. This chain joins TRBV28 and TRBJ2-1; 9 bases line up with TRBD2. Germline CDR1 MDHEN, CDR2 SYDVKM. V was clipped by 3 bases and J by 2 bases; unmatched bases: 8. The length of the CDR3 is 17 residues. CDR3 nucleotide sequence: TGTGCCAGCAGTTTTGAATTAGCGGGAGTTACCTACAATGAGCAGTTCTTC. This codes for CASSFELAGVTYNEQFF.

This clone was seen only once. The chain carries TRBV11-3 and TRBJ2-3; maybe TRBD2 (6 bases). V was shortened by 1 base and J by 4 bases, with 9 bases between the two germline ends. The CDR3 length is 14 residues. CDR1 SGHNT and CDR2 YENEEA come from the germline V gene. The CDR3 loop is CASSLGLVADTQYF. The CDR3 bases are TGTGCCAGCAGCTTAGGACTAGTTGCAGATACGCAGTATTTT. Based on the CDR3 plus reference TRBV11-3 and TRBJ2-3, the full variable domain is EAGVVQSPRYKIIEKKQPVAFWCNPISGHNTLYWYLQNLGQGPELLIRYENEEAVDDSQLPKDRFSAERLKGVDSTLKIQPAELGDSAVYLCASSLGLVADTQYFGPGTRLTVL.

This clone was detected only a few times. The chain joins TRBV6-5 to TRBJ1-3, with D possibly TRBD1 on 6 matching bases. Per germline, CDR1 MNHEY and CDR2 SVGAGI. The CDR3 runs 14 residues. Trimming removed 6 bases from V and 1 base from J, with 10 bases in between. Here the CDR3 reads CASSRQGSGNTIYF. The CDR3 DNA reads TGTGCCAGCAGCCGCCAGGGGTCTGGAAACACCATATATTTT.

The rearrangement uses TRBV19 and TRBJ1-4; 8 positions match TRBD1. V dropped 8 bases and J dropped 5; count of bases not matched to a gene: 4. The CDR3 length is 13 residues. Germline V CDR1 and CDR2: LNHDA, SQIVND (reference sequence). Here the CDR3 reads CASRTGRNEKLFF. DNA for the CDR3: TGTGCCAGTCGGACAGGGCGGAATGAAAAACTGTTTTTT.

The J gene is TRBJ2-3, the V gene TRBV15; possibly TRBD2 for D (5 bases). The CDR3 consists of 15 residues. Germline V gives CDR1 LNHNV, CDR2 YYDKDF (reference sequence). Trimming removed 1 base at V and 4 bases at J, with 12 bases between. The CDR3 reads CATSRGGRGPDTQYF. The CDR3 DNA reads as TGTGCCACCAGCAGAGGGGGTCGAGGGCCAGATACGCAGTATTTT. The whole variable domain, filled in from reference TRBV15 and TRBJ2-3, reads DAMVIQNPRYQVTQFGKPVTLSCSQTLNHNVMYWYQQKSSQAPKLLFHYYDKDFNNEADTPDNFQSRRPNTSFCFLDIRSPGLGDTAMYLCATSRGGRGPDTQYFGPGTRLTVL.

The rearrangement links TRBV7-9 to TRBJ1-6, with D unresolved. The CDR3 loop spans 15 amino acids. Trimming took off 0 bases at V and 5 bases at J, with 8 bases between the two ends. Germline CDR1 is SEHNR and CDR2 is FQNEAQ (reference sequence). The CDR3 protein is CASSLAGRNNSPLHF. In nucleotides, the CDR3 is TGTGCCAGCAGCTTAGCCGGCAGAAATAATTCACCCCTCCACTTT.

This clone was counted only a few times. The chain is built from TRBV5-1 and TRBJ2-2; 7 bases line up with TRBD1. Per the germline V gene, CDR1 is SGHRS and CDR2 is YFSETQ. The CDR3 consists of 16 residues. V was pared by 4 bases and J by 0 bases, with 6 bases of the junction left unmatched. CDR3 nucleotide sequence: TGCGCCAGCAGCGCCCCCGGGACAGCGAACACCGGGGAGCTGTTTTTT. Translation gives CASSAPGTANTGELFF.

V usage is TRBV3-1 (or the pseudogene TRBV3-2) and J usage is TRBJ1-2, with 7 positions matching TRBD1. V shed 4 bases, J shed 6 bases, and the junction held 11 bases outside the gene matches. This CDR3 region has 15 residues. Germline lookup yields CDR1 LGHDT and CDR2 YNNKEL (reference sequence). The CDR3 loop reads CASSPRDSGTDGYTF. The DNA of the CDR3 is TGTGCCAGCAGCCCCCGGGACAGCGGCACCGATGGCTACACCTTC.

The chain recombines TRBV27 with TRBJ2-3, with D maybe TRBD2 (7 bases). In germline, CDR1 is MNHEY, CDR2 SMNVEV (reference sequence). The CDR3 contains 17 residues. Trimming shortened V by 3 bases and J by 3 bases, and 19 bases separated the two germline ends. CDR3 protein: CASSLGGGGRGTDTQYF. In DNA form, the CDR3 reads TGTGCCAGCAGTTTGGGCGGGGGCGGGAGAGGGACAGATACGCAGTATTTT.

This chain uses TRBV7-3 with TRBJ2-3; TRBD1 might be the D (5 bases). V was pared by 2 bases and J by 3 bases, with 15 bases between. The CDR3 covers 16 residues. Per germline, CDR1 SGHTA and CDR2 FQGTGA. The CDR3 loop reads CASSLGARGGTDTQYF. DNA of the CDR3: TGTGCCAGCAGCTTAGGGGCTAGGGGTGGGACAGATACGCAGTATTTT.

V is TRBV7-2 and J is TRBJ1-1; 7 bases fit TRBD1. The germline gives CDR1 SGHTA, CDR2 FQGNSA. The CDR3 runs 14 residues. The V segment lost 3 bases and the J segment 3 bases; nucleotides outside the gene matches: 4. CDR3 in DNA: TGTGCCAGCAGCTTCCAGGGGGGGGACACTGAAGCTTTCTTT. It specifies CASSFQGGDTEAFF.